This T cell receptor beta chain emerged from a study of blood T cell repertoires in COVID-19. About the study: PBMCs, B-cell-depleted T cells, or T cells were the source of the cDNA or gDNA that made up the material.

J was trimmed by 3 bases and V by 2 bases; bases with no gene match: 3. CDR1 is MNHEY, CDR2 SMNVEV, per germline (reference sequence). The CDR3 length is 14 residues. Methods used by the authors: By means of reference gene primer amplification, nucleated cell counts were estimated. TCRdb's copy holds only in-frame clones and misses some; the assay was immunoSEQ multiplex PCR. V and J calls plus clone size are reproduced from that table; the DNA served to infer D and trimming. Here the sample spans some 150,000 clones, over 65% being singletons. The chain has TRBV27 and TRBJ2-7; 8 bases are a match to TRBD2. The source of this sequence is a man between 65 and 79 years old with acute or convalescent COVID-19. Sequencing was carried out using peripheral blood. The CDR3 is CASSLRGGLYEQYF. The CDR3 nucleotides are TGTGCCAGCAGTTTACGGGGGGGCCTCTACGAGCAGTACTTC.